This TCR beta chain was recovered during a study of regulatory T cells in long-lasting Graves disease. This clonotype was seen at least ten times. J gave up 5 bases and V 1 base, and 5 bases lay outside the gene matches. This CDR3 is 16 amino acids long. Relying on iRepertoire HTBI primers and Arm-PCR of CDR3 regions, the team built TCR beta libraries. TCRdb called the multiplex PCR reads again in MiXCR, with one record for every CDR3 protein. This table holds 400,000 to 500,000 distinct CDR3 sequences, about 15% found once. Time point given: newly diagnosed GD, antithyroid drugs for less than 3 months. RNA isolated from PBMCs was used to make the TCR library. Separately, the same data were catalogued under a study of T cells in Graves' hyperthyroidism and ophthalmopathy. That work adds: In patients aged 18 to 65, hyperthyroidism was newly diagnosed, with duration under 2 months. Using the HTBI primer set, a first-round RT-PCR was run on the TCR CDR3.

The chain combines TRBV12-3 or TRBV12-4 with TRBJ2-7, with 13 bases lining up with TRBD2. The receptor's source is a woman aged 45-65 years with Graves disease. This material consisted of peripheral blood mononuclear cells (PBMCs), taken at new diagnosis, from a patient treated with antithyroid drugs. CDR3 residues: CASSLELAGGYDEQYF. For the CDR3, the DNA is TGTGCCAGCAGTTTAGAACTAGCGGGAGGGTACGACGAGCAGTACTTC.